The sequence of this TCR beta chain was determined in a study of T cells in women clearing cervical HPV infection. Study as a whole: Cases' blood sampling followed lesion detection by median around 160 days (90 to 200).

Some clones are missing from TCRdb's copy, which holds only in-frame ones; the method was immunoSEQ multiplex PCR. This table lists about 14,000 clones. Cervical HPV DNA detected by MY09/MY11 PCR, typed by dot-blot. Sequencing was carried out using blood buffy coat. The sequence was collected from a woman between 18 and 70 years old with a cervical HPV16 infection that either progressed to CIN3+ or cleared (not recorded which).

The CDR3 bases that were read are TGTGCCAGCAGTTACTTGACAGGGGTAGGAACAGATACG. It encodes CASSYLTGVGTDT. The whole CDR3 reads CASSYLTGVGTDTQYF. The chain uses TRBV28 and TRBJ2-3; 8 bases fit TRBD1. The CDR3 goes on 3 residues after the read ends, and that part is filled in from the germline J gene. The CDR3 has 16 amino acids. V dropped 4 bases and J dropped 3; count of bases not matched to a gene: 9. Per germline, CDR1 MDHEN and CDR2 SYDVKM.